This T cell receptor (beta chain) derives from a study of early T cells in non-severe SARS-CoV-2 infection. Study-wide background: It was bulk RNA from unsorted whole blood that was sequenced, and the chains were unpaired.

Unique molecular identifiers tagged individual cDNA molecules. TCRdb passed the 5' RACE reads through MiXCR, listing each CDR3 protein once. Found here are roughly 30,000 distinct CDR3 sequences, around 6% of them singletons; the top ten hold about 34%. Germline V gene sequence: CDR1 SGHTA, CDR2 FQGNSA. The CDR3 runs 14 residues. The ends were cut back, 5 bases at V and 0 bases at J, with 11 bases in the middle. This clonotype has only a few counts. The sequence was obtained from an adult who was a healthcare worker with PCR-confirmed SARS-CoV-2 infection or an uninfected control (not recorded which). The chain employs TRBV7-2 and TRBJ2-7, with D perhaps assigned TRBD1 or TRBD2 (5 bases each). The sample consisted of whole blood, taken at baseline. The CDR3 coding sequence is TGTGCCAGCAGCCCGGGGACGACCTCCTACGAGCAGTACTTC. It yields the protein CASSPGTTSYEQYF.